The sequence of this T cell receptor (beta chain) was determined in a study of blood T cell repertoires in COVID-19. Whole-study context: COVID-19 samples, acute and convalescent, were from the United States, Italy and Spain. T cells, B-cell-depleted T cells, or PBMCs provided the cDNA or gDNA that served as material.

There are 15 residues in the CDR3. The germline V and J ends were trimmed by 1 base and 0 bases, with 6 bases remaining between them. The germline V gene encodes CDR1 SGHTA and CDR2 FQGTGA. Authors' processing steps: By means of reference gene primer amplification, nucleated cell counts were estimated. Sequencing was performed with immunoSEQ multiplex PCR; in TCRdb, only in-frame clones are kept and a portion is missing. V, J and clone size were drawn from that table, and D and trimming were deduced from the DNA. The sample yields around 74,000 clones, 70% to 90% seen once. This chain connects TRBV7-3 to TRBJ2-2; D call uncertain. The TCR originated in a man between 25 and 39 years old with acute or convalescent COVID-19. Specimen: peripheral blood. The DNA for the CDR3 is TGTGCCAGCAGCTTAAGTAGCTCGAACACCGGGGAGCTGTTTTTT. It encodes CASSLSSSNTGELFF.